This TCR beta chain derives from a study of blood T cell repertoires in COVID-19. Study information: PBMCs, B-cell-depleted T cells, or T cells were the source of the cDNA or gDNA that made up the material.

Clinical history reported by participants formed the basis on which cohorts were assigned. V was cut by 0 bases and J by 8 bases, with 10 bases left in between. Germline V CDR1 and CDR2: LNHNV, YYDKDF (reference sequence). The CDR3 has 14 residues. In the authors' workflow: Reference gene primer amplification yielded estimated nucleated cell counts. The protocol was immunoSEQ multiplex PCR, while the TCRdb copy is restricted to in-frame clones and leaves out a portion. V and J calls and clone size come straight from that table; D and trimming were deduced from the DNA. Counted here are about 240,000 clones, about 89% occurring once; the ten biggest clones make up about 4%.

This sequence joins TRBV15 and TRBJ2-2; D remains ambiguous. The sequenced sample was PBMCs or T cells enriched from blood (not recorded which). This TCR was sampled from a woman in her twenties or thirties who had recovered from COVID-19. The CDR3 loop is CATSRDLRLGELFF. CDR3 nucleotides: TGTGCCACCAGCAGAGATCTCAGACTGGGGGAGCTGTTTTTT.